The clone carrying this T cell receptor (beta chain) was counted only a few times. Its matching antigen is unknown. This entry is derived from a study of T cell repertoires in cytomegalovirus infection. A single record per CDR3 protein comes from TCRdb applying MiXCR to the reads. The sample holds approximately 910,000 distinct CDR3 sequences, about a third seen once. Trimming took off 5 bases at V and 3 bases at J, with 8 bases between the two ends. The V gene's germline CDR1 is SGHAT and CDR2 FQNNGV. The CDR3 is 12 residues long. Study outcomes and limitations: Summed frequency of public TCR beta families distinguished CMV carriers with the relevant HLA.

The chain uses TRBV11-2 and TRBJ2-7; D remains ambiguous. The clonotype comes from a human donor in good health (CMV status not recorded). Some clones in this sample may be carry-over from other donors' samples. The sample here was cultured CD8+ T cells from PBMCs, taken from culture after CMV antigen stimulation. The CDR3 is CASSGVIYEQYV. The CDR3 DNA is TGTGCCAGCAGCGGGGTTATCTACGAGCAGTACGTC.